A selection of T cell receptor beta chains follows, all from one sample in a study of identical twins. TCRdb called the 5' RACE reads again in MiXCR, with one record for every CDR3 protein. The repertoire consists of 400,000 to 500,000 distinct CDR3 sequences, with approximately 17% occurring once and the leading ten covering around 10%. Sequencing input: naive T cells sorted from blood. Every receptor here comes from a man aged 45-60 years in good health. Each CDR3 is given without its conserved first and last residue. The order of the fields is V gene, J gene, CDR3 protein.

>TRBV7-2|TRBJ2-7
ASSLAYGPPEQY
>TRBV6-2/TRBV6-3|TRBJ1-1
ASSWYSGEPAEAF
>TRBV5-1|TRBJ1-5
ASTTRGRGLNNQPQH
>TRBV4-3|TRBJ1-5
ASSQGGDQPQH
>TRBV12-3/TRBV12-4|TRBJ2-2
ASSFRDRGSSGELF
>TRBV6-5|TRBJ2-7
ASSYLSAYEQY
>TRBV12-3/TRBV12-4|TRBJ1-2
ASRVGGGAGYT
>TRBV12-3/TRBV12-4|TRBJ2-2
ASQGSGSETGELF
>TRBV19|TRBJ2-2
ASSIVGGELF
>TRBV7-9|TRBJ2-1
ASSFPAPSPSNEQF
>TRBV12-3/TRBV12-4|TRBJ2-1
ASSSTGADGEF
>TRBV20-1|TRBJ2-5
SARGGSSGSTETQY
>TRBV5-1|TRBJ1-1
ASSLSEGDGAEAF
>TRBV19|TRBJ2-3
ASSIDHGGPDTQY
>TRBV20-1|TRBJ2-7
SARVPGQGRNEQY
>TRBV12-3/TRBV12-4|TRBJ2-7
ASSLTHRGLLAGDTGEQY
>TRBV4-2|TRBJ2-7
ASSQLTRGPEQY
>TRBV12-3/TRBV12-4|TRBJ2-3
ASSPTGRDTDTQY
>TRBV19|TRBJ2-1
ASTTTSGRDYEQF
>TRBV20-1|TRBJ2-1
SARDWRQGSYNEQF
>TRBV6-2/TRBV6-3|TRBJ1-5
ASSYLTGDQPQH
>TRBV2|TRBJ2-5
ASSPNRETQY
>TRBV12-3/TRBV12-4|TRBJ2-7
ASSLDRYEQY
>TRBV5-1|TRBJ2-2
ASSSGGTLNTGELF
>TRBV7-9|TRBJ2-7
ASSLAGWAGSEEQY
>TRBV5-1|TRBJ2-1
ASSPGRVGASGSYNEQF
>TRBV6-2/TRBV6-3|TRBJ1-5
ASSPGPRTPNRPQH
>TRBV4-2|TRBJ2-3
ASSQELAGGPGTDTQY
>TRBV20-1|TRBJ2-1
SGTSGSESSYNEQF
>TRBV5-1|TRBJ2-2
ASSLQEPNTGELF
>TRBV5-1|TRBJ2-7
ASSGRADSYEQY
>TRBV25-1|TRBJ2-7
ASSPTGPPYEQY
>TRBV3-1|TRBJ1-1
ASSLTGRGTEAF
>TRBV10-3|TRBJ2-1
AISEPPGRGAENNEQF
>TRBV12-3/TRBV12-4|TRBJ1-5
ASSLETGPSNQPQH
>TRBV27|TRBJ2-3
ASRLTDRGRTDTQY
>TRBV20-1|TRBJ1-1
SASAFRLDNTEAF
>TRBV12-3/TRBV12-4|TRBJ2-2
ASRESSGTGELF
>TRBV10-3|TRBJ2-7
AIGTGSYEQY
>TRBV7-2|TRBJ2-5
ASSTPWQETQY
>TRBV12-3/TRBV12-4|TRBJ2-7
ASSLDRVTYAEQY
>TRBV7-7|TRBJ2-2
ASSSDRVGELF
>TRBV18|TRBJ1-1
ASSAAAMNTEAF
>TRBV6-2/TRBV6-3|TRBJ1-1
ASSEPGQGWTEAF
>TRBV6-2/TRBV6-3|TRBJ2-1
ASSSPLTNEQF
>TRBV6-5|TRBJ1-2
ASAVTPNYGYT